A selection of T cell receptor beta chains follows, all from one sample in a study of beta chain features in type 1 diabetes. Assay used: immunoSEQ multiplex PCR; TCRdb lists only in-frame clones, some missing. The data contain about 150,000 clones, approximately 9.1% of them singletons. The specimen sequenced was central memory CD4+ T cells from blood. These receptors all come from a woman aged 18-30 years in good health. Both conserved end residues are part of each CDR3. Fields, in order: V gene, clone size, J gene, CDR3 length, D gene, CDR3 protein, CDR3 DNA. A D gene is named only where the DNA matches it firmly. The size entry is marked missing in some rows and otherwise reads once, few, many or a size class.

v_call: TRBV7-3; clone_size: NA; j_call: TRBJ2-3; cdr3_length: 15; d_call: NA; cdr3_aa: CASSLRGSSTDTQYF; cdr3_nt: TGTGCCAGCAGCTTACGGGGGTCTAGCACAGATACGCAGTATTTT
v_call: TRBV5-6; clone_size: NA; j_call: TRBJ1-1; cdr3_length: 15; d_call: NA; cdr3_aa: CASSLLPGSNTEAFF; cdr3_nt: TGTGCCAGCAGCTTGCTACCAGGTTCGAACACTGAAGCTTTCTTT
v_call: TRBV11-3; clone_size: few; j_call: TRBJ2-2; cdr3_length: 17; d_call: TRBD2; cdr3_aa: CASSFPTVAGVTGELFF; cdr3_nt: TGTGCCAGCAGCTTCCCAACGGTAGCGGGAGTTACCGGGGAGCTGTTTTTT
v_call: TRBV7-2; clone_size: few; j_call: TRBJ2-1; cdr3_length: 16; d_call: TRBD1; cdr3_aa: CASSLWGTGAYNEQFF; cdr3_nt: TGTGCCAGCAGCTTGTGGGGGACAGGGGCCTACAATGAGCAGTTCTTC
v_call: TRBV20-1; clone_size: few; j_call: TRBJ2-7; cdr3_length: 11; d_call: NA; cdr3_aa: CSAFTGNEQYF; cdr3_nt: TGCAGTGCTTTCACAGGGAACGAGCAGTACTTC
v_call: TRBV18; clone_size: NA; j_call: TRBJ2-5; cdr3_length: 15; d_call: TRBD1; cdr3_aa: CASSPGQGREETQYF; cdr3_nt: TGTGCCAGCTCCCCGGGACAGGGGAGGGAAGAGACCCAGTACTTC
v_call: TRBV5-1; clone_size: few; j_call: TRBJ1-1; cdr3_length: 13; d_call: TRBD1; cdr3_aa: CASRRGQDTEAFF; cdr3_nt: TGCGCCAGCAGGAGGGGGCAGGACACTGAAGCTTTCTTT
v_call: TRBV7-2; clone_size: NA; j_call: TRBJ2-2; cdr3_length: 14; d_call: NA; cdr3_aa: CASIGGPNTGELFF; cdr3_nt: TGTGCCAGCATCGGAGGGCCAAACACCGGGGAGCTGTTTTTT
v_call: TRBV30; clone_size: NA; j_call: TRBJ1-5; cdr3_length: 14; d_call: NA; cdr3_aa: CAWSVYGGGQPQHF; cdr3_nt: TGTGCCTGGAGTGTATATGGGGGAGGACAGCCCCAGCATTTT
v_call: TRBV6-5; clone_size: NA; j_call: TRBJ1-6; cdr3_length: 16; d_call: NA; cdr3_aa: CASSYSTGVDWYPLHF; cdr3_nt: TGTGCCAGCAGTTACTCGACGGGGGTTGATTGGTATCCCCTCCACTTT
v_call: TRBV5-5; clone_size: many; j_call: TRBJ1-2; cdr3_length: 13; d_call: NA; cdr3_aa: CASSPTGNYGYTF; cdr3_nt: TGTGCCAGCAGCCCGACGGGGAACTATGGCTACACCTTC
v_call: TRBV5-4; clone_size: NA; j_call: TRBJ2-5; cdr3_length: 14; d_call: TRBD2; cdr3_aa: CAPIGRSYQETQYF; cdr3_nt: TGTGCCCCCATCGGGAGGTCGTACCAAGAGACCCAGTACTTC
v_call: TRBV9; clone_size: NA; j_call: TRBJ1-2; cdr3_length: 15; d_call: TRBD1; cdr3_aa: CASSLTLDRGYGYTF; cdr3_nt: TGTGCCAGCAGCCTAACACTCGACAGGGGCTATGGCTACACCTTC
v_call: TRBV7-2; clone_size: NA; j_call: TRBJ2-5; cdr3_length: 14; d_call: NA; cdr3_aa: CASSLATRRETQYF; cdr3_nt: TGTGCCAGCAGCTTAGCAACGAGGCGAGAGACCCAGTACTTC
v_call: TRBV6-4; clone_size: NA; j_call: TRBJ1-5; cdr3_length: 13; d_call: NA; cdr3_aa: CASSADSHQPQHF; cdr3_nt: TGTGCCAGCAGTGCGGACAGTCATCAGCCCCAGCATTTT
v_call: TRBV4-1; clone_size: few; j_call: TRBJ1-2; cdr3_length: 17; d_call: TRBD1; cdr3_aa: CASSQGGETTGNYGYTF; cdr3_nt: TGCGCCAGCAGCCAGGGGGGCGAGACGACAGGGAACTATGGCTACACCTTC
v_call: TRBV10-3; clone_size: few; j_call: TRBJ1-4; cdr3_length: 14; d_call: NA; cdr3_aa: CAISESIGNEKLFF; cdr3_nt: TGTGCCATCAGTGAGTCGATCGGTAATGAAAAACTGTTTTTT